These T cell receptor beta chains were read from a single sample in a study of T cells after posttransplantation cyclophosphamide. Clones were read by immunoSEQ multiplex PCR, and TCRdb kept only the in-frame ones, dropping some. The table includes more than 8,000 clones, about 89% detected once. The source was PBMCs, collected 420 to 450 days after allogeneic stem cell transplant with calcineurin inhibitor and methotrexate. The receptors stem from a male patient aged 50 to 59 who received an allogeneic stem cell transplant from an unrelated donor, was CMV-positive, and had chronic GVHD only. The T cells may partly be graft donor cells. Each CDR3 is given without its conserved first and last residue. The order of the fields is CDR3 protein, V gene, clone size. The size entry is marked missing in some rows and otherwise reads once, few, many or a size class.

ASSLRQGDGYT | TRBV5-1 | NA
ASSRGNTEAF | TRBV7-9 | NA
ASSVDWATEAF | TRBV9 | few
ASSSDREAYGYT | TRBV7-9 | NA
ASSSLLGNTIY | TRBV5-6 | few
ASRATGRSYEQY | TRBV7-6 | NA
AISEAPAYYEQY | TRBV10-3 | NA
ASSLPDRANYGYT | TRBV7-9 | NA
ASSLETGARPHGYT | TRBV5-1 | NA
ASSLTGQNTEAF | TRBV2 | NA
TSSPYSDEQY | TRBV1 | NA
ASSLEGSETQY | TRBV7-9 | NA
ASSAPGTVNEGHSGTYYNEQF | TRBV9 | NA
ASSFPPYSSGNNEQF | TRBV28 | NA
ASEGGPGGTGELF | TRBV5-1 | NA
AAGEWDNQPQH | TRBV10-2 | NA
SVRLDSLYEQY | TRBV29-1 | NA
AILAGGTDTQY | TRBV10-3 | NA
ASSSGGSGEQY | TRBV28 | NA
ASSTDRGAYEQY | TRBV19 | NA
ASRALAGGNTGELF | TRBV27 | few
ASSLPSGRETQY | TRBV18 | NA
ASSDRSAGFDEQY | TRBV2 | NA
ASSIGGFNQPQH | TRBV19 | few
ASSQDWGPAGSTIY | TRBV4-1 | NA
ASTGLGTGENGYT | TRBV9 | NA
ASSQGSAGNTEAF | TRBV4-2 | NA
ASSGGQGDEQY | TRBV7-9 | once
ASSPRISYEQY | TRBV27 | NA
ASSYSIRDTNGELF | TRBV6-6 | NA
ASTSGGQYYEQY | TRBV19 | NA
ASSQKLATHREQY | TRBV14 | once
ASSLRGTEGYT | TRBV7-9 | NA
ASSLGQGSPLH | TRBV5-6 | NA
ASSPYRLDTEAF | TRBV7-9 | NA
ASSFFSEQY | TRBV28 | NA
ASREGADEQY | TRBV19 | NA
ASSPDRISPTEIPLH | TRBV18 | NA
ASTGWALSYEQY | TRBV6-5 | NA
ASRGGWGNQPQH | TRBV2 | NA
ASSLEGSGGRQIYNEQF | TRBV5-1 | NA
ASSIRGQGAEAF | TRBV19 | NA
ASREGARNEKLF | TRBV10-2 | large
ASGLWLEGARAITEAF | TRBV12-5 | NA
ASGLSRGTGGTGELF | TRBV12-5 | few
ASSDFPGGQETQY | TRBV2 | NA
ASSAGQGGNQPQH | TRBV9 | once
ASNQGRGLPGELF | TRBV27 | NA
ASSFSGSSEQY | TRBV14 | NA
ASSQMGQYSNQPQH | TRBV6-6 | NA
ASSFQQGSTGELF | TRBV7-2 | few
ASSRTRTSGRNIQY | TRBV7-8 | once
ASLGQPLSYEQY | TRBV28 | NA